This T cell receptor beta chain was profiled in a study of long-term antiretroviral therapy in people with HIV. Whole-study results and caveats: Versus controls, repertoires in people with HIV had narrower CDR3 length ranges. Following ART, diversity rose but still fell short of transplant donor controls. Blood draws took place between 2004 and 2017 and possibly involved older ART regimens.

Germline CDR1 is LNHDA and CDR2 is SQIVND (reference sequence). Trimming removed 5 bases from V and 5 bases from J, with 13 bases in between. The CDR3 is 14 residues long. About this clone itself: Antigen unknown.

Researchers ran immunoSEQ v3.0 at survey level. Only in-frame clones appear in the TCRdb table, and some are missing; sequencing was by immunoSEQ multiplex PCR. The sample consists of roughly 36,000 clones, roughly 85% of them appearing once. The chain has TRBV19 and TRBJ1-5; tentatively, D is TRBD1 (6 bases). Sequenced here: unsorted PBMCs, sampled just under 2.9 years before starting antiretroviral therapy. The receptor was isolated from a woman in her twenties or thirties with HIV. CDR3 region: CASSAGQLYQPQHF. DNA of the CDR3: TGTGCCAGTAGTGCAGGACAGCTATATCAGCCCCAGCATTTT.